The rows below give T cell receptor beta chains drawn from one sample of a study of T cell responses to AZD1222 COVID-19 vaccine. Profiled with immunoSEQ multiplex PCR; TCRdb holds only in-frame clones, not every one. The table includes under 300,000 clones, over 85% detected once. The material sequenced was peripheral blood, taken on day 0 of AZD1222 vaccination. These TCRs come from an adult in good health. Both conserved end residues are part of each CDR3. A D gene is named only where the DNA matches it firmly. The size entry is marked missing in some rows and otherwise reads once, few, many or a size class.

CDR3: CASSYDRASGNTIYF
DNA: TGTGCCAGCAGTTACGACAGGGCCTCTGGAAACACCATATATTTT
size: NA
J: TRBJ1-3
V: TRBV6-5
D: TRBD1

CDR3: CASSFQQGSDSNQPQHF
DNA: TGTGCCAGCAGCTTCCAACAGGGGTCGGATAGCAATCAGCCCCAGCATTTT
size: NA
J: TRBJ1-5
V: TRBV5-4
D: TRBD1

CDR3: CASSERRGKNQPQHF
DNA: TGTGCCAGCTCTGAGCGGAGGGGAAAGAATCAGCCCCAGCATTTT
size: NA
J: TRBJ1-5
V: TRBV19
D: NA

CDR3: CACSEGTWTEAFF
DNA: TGTGCCTGCAGTGAGGGCACATGGACTGAAGCTTTCTTT
size: NA
J: TRBJ1-1
V: TRBV7-9
D: NA

CDR3: CASSQERGVRETQYF
DNA: TGTGCCAGCAGCCAAGAGAGGGGCGTCCGGGAGACCCAGTACTTC
size: NA
J: TRBJ2-5
V: TRBV3-1/TRBV3-2
D: NA

CDR3: CASSLRQGNQPQHF
DNA: TGTGCCAGCAGTTTACGACAGGGCAATCAGCCCCAGCATTTT
size: NA
J: TRBJ1-5
V: TRBV27
D: NA

CDR3: CASSSGTPHQPQHF
DNA: TGTGCCAGCAGCTCCGGGACTCCTCATCAGCCCCAGCATTTT
size: NA
J: TRBJ1-5
V: TRBV5-5
D: NA

CDR3: CASSLSLNNEQFF
DNA: TGCGCCAGCAGCTTGAGTCTAAACAATGAGCAGTTCTTC
size: NA
J: TRBJ2-1
V: TRBV5-1
D: NA

CDR3: CASSSRLAGPTDTQYF
DNA: TGTGCCAGCAGCTCCCGACTAGCGGGTCCCACAGATACGCAGTATTTT
size: NA
J: TRBJ2-3
V: TRBV5-6
D: TRBD2

CDR3: CASSFTKSSYNEQFF
DNA: TGTGCCAGTAGTTTTACCAAGAGCTCCTACAATGAGCAGTTCTTC
size: NA
J: TRBJ2-1
V: TRBV19
D: NA

CDR3: CAGGDPSEQYF
DNA: TGTGCCGGCGGTGATCCGAGTGAGCAGTACTTC
size: NA
J: TRBJ2-7
V: TRBV30
D: NA

CDR3: CASSPGLTNTGELFF
DNA: TGCGCCAGCAGCCCGGGCCTAACGAACACCGGGGAGCTGTTTTTT
size: NA
J: TRBJ2-2
V: TRBV5-1
D: NA

CDR3: CASSPGLAGMYEQYF
DNA: TGTGCCAGCTCACCCGGACTAGCGGGGATGTACGAGCAGTACTTC
size: NA
J: TRBJ2-7
V: TRBV18
D: TRBD2

CDR3: CASTAPTKATDTQYF
DNA: TGTGCCAGCACAGCCCCGACTAAGGCAACAGATACGCAGTATTTT
size: few
J: TRBJ2-3
V: TRBV6-5
D: NA

CDR3: CASSPPGTTNTGELFF
DNA: TGTGCCAGCAGCCCACCCGGGACTACAAACACCGGGGAGCTGTTTTTT
size: NA
J: TRBJ2-2
V: TRBV7-3
D: TRBD2

CDR3: CASSLGQGTGQFF
DNA: TGTGCCAGCAGCTTGGGACAGGGAACGGGGCAGTTCTTC
size: NA
J: TRBJ2-1
V: TRBV5-6
D: TRBD1

CDR3: CASSESKNWENEQYF
DNA: TGCGCCAGCAGTGAGTCGAAGAATTGGGAAAACGAGCAGTACTTC
size: once
J: TRBJ2-7
V: TRBV10-1
D: NA

CDR3: CASRTGGGNIQYF
DNA: TGTGCCAGCAGAACAGGGGGGGGAAACATTCAGTACTTC
size: NA
J: TRBJ2-4
V: TRBV2
D: NA

CDR3: CASSLDGVGYTF
DNA: TGTGCCAGCAGCTTAGACGGGGTTGGCTACACCTTC
size: NA
J: TRBJ1-2
V: TRBV7-2
D: NA

CDR3: CASRGGGQETQYF
DNA: TGTGCCAGCAGGGGTGGGGGCCAAGAGACCCAGTACTTC
size: NA
J: TRBJ2-5
V: TRBV27
D: NA

CDR3: CASSPPDRAEQYF
DNA: TGTGCCAGCTCACCACCCGACAGGGCCGAGCAGTACTTC
size: NA
J: TRBJ2-7
V: TRBV18
D: TRBD1

CDR3: CASSLSGGSPEAFF
DNA: TGTGCCAGCAGTCTCTCAGGCGGTTCACCTGAAGCTTTCTTT
size: once
J: TRBJ1-1
V: TRBV28
D: NA

CDR3: CASSVVTANEKLFF
DNA: TGTGCCAGCAGTGTAGTTACAGCTAATGAAAAACTGTTTTTT
size: NA
J: TRBJ1-4
V: TRBV2
D: NA

CDR3: CAWRGTGDNQPQHF
DNA: TGTGCCTGGAGGGGGACAGGCGACAATCAGCCCCAGCATTTT
size: NA
J: TRBJ1-5
V: TRBV2
D: TRBD1

CDR3: CASSEPGPDSPLHF
DNA: TGTGCCAGCAGTGAACCAGGGCCGGATTCACCCCTCCACTTT
size: NA
J: TRBJ1-6
V: TRBV6-1
D: NA

CDR3: CASSQRLAGGANTGELFF
DNA: TGTGCCAGCAGCCAAAGACTAGCGGGGGGTGCGAACACCGGGGAGCTGTTTTTT
size: NA
J: TRBJ2-2
V: TRBV7-2
D: TRBD2

CDR3: CASSEAPGEQYF
DNA: TGTGCCAGCAGTGAAGCGCCGGGCGAGCAGTACTTC
size: NA
J: TRBJ2-7
V: TRBV2
D: NA

CDR3: CASSLGHSSSYEQYF
DNA: TGCGCCAGCAGCTTGGGTCACTCAAGCTCCTACGAGCAGTACTTC
size: NA
J: TRBJ2-7
V: TRBV5-1
D: NA

CDR3: CASSLRLAGEETQYF
DNA: TGTGCCAGCAGTCTCAGACTAGCGGGAGAGGAGACCCAGTACTTC
size: NA
J: TRBJ2-5
V: TRBV6-2/TRBV6-3
D: TRBD2

CDR3: CASSRGQTYEQYF
DNA: TGCGCCAGCAGCCGGGGACAGACCTACGAGCAGTACTTC
size: NA
J: TRBJ2-7
V: TRBV5-1
D: TRBD1

CDR3: CASSQVPVGDNSPLHF
DNA: TGCGCCAGCAGCCAGGTTCCAGTAGGGGATAATTCACCCCTCCACTTT
size: once
J: TRBJ1-6
V: TRBV4-3
D: NA

CDR3: CASSLVEYEQYF
DNA: TGTGCCAGCAGTTTAGTGGAATACGAGCAGTACTTC
size: NA
J: TRBJ2-7
V: TRBV28
D: NA

CDR3: CASSVSGSDEQFF
DNA: TGTGCCAGCAGCGTTAGCGGGAGTGATGAGCAGTTCTTC
size: few
J: TRBJ2-1
V: TRBV14
D: TRBD2

CDR3: CASRIDYTGERGGEQFF
DNA: TGCGCCAGCAGGATAGATTATACTGGCGAGCGGGGTGGTGAGCAGTTCTTC
size: NA
J: TRBJ2-1
V: TRBV5-1
D: TRBD2

CDR3: CASSLEPSNQPQHF
DNA: TGTGCCAGCAGCTTGGAGCCCAGCAATCAGCCCCAGCATTTT
size: NA
J: TRBJ1-5
V: TRBV5-4
D: NA

CDR3: CASTDLYEQYF
DNA: TGTGCCAGCACAGACCTCTACGAGCAGTACTTC
size: NA
J: TRBJ2-7
V: TRBV2
D: NA

CDR3: CASSPGQGTISGNTIYF
DNA: TGTGCCAGCAGCCCAGGACAGGGGACCATCTCTGGAAACACCATATATTTT
size: NA
J: TRBJ1-3
V: TRBV4-2
D: TRBD1

CDR3: CANQWGNEQYF
DNA: TGTGCCAACCAGTGGGGTAACGAGCAGTACTTC
size: NA
J: TRBJ2-7
V: TRBV11-2
D: NA

CDR3: CASSPDSSSYEQYF
DNA: TGTGCCAGCAGTCCTGACAGCAGCTCCTACGAGCAGTACTTC
size: NA
J: TRBJ2-7
V: TRBV5-4
D: NA

CDR3: CASSLLGRGLVNTEAFF
DNA: TGTGCCAGCAGTTTATTGGGCAGGGGGCTGGTGAACACTGAAGCTTTCTTT
size: NA
J: TRBJ1-1
V: TRBV28
D: TRBD1

CDR3: CASSFQDGPSHF
DNA: TGTGCCAGCAGTTTCCAGGACGGTCCGAGCCATTTT
size: few
J: TRBJ1-5
V: TRBV12-3/TRBV12-4
D: NA

CDR3: CSASHPSGRAMETQYF
DNA: TGCAGTGCTAGTCACCCGAGCGGGAGGGCCATGGAGACCCAGTACTTC
size: NA
J: TRBJ2-5
V: TRBV20-1
D: TRBD2

CDR3: CASSDGQAEAFF
DNA: TGTGCCAGCAGCGATGGGCAGGCCGAAGCTTTCTTT
size: NA
J: TRBJ1-1
V: TRBV5-4
D: NA

CDR3: CATGQGGGYTF
DNA: TGTGCCACCGGACAGGGCGGAGGCTACACCTTC
size: NA
J: TRBJ1-2
V: TRBV27
D: TRBD1

CDR3: CASKGGTSTDTQYF
DNA: TGTGCCAGCAAGGGGGGGACTAGCACAGATACGCAGTATTTT
size: NA
J: TRBJ2-3
V: TRBV7-9
D: NA

CDR3: CASSETRAFF
DNA: TGTGCCAGCAGTGAGACTAGGGCTTTCTTT
size: once
J: TRBJ1-1
V: TRBV2
D: NA

CDR3: CASSPGQEGGRVKLFF
DNA: TGCGCCAGCAGCCCGGGACAGGAGGGGGGTCGAGTAAAACTGTTTTTT
size: NA
J: TRBJ1-4
V: TRBV5-1
D: TRBD1

CDR3: CASSAGQTDNSPLHF
DNA: TGTGCCAGCAGTGCGGGACAAACCGATAATTCACCCCTCCACTTT
size: NA
J: TRBJ1-6
V: TRBV2
D: NA

CDR3: CASSLGRAIFDEQFF
DNA: TGCGCCAGCAGCTTGGGGAGGGCCATTTTTGATGAGCAGTTCTTC
size: NA
J: TRBJ2-1
V: TRBV5-1
D: NA

CDR3: CAAAAGRVWTRDGYTF
DNA: TGTGCCGCAGCTGCGGGACGAGTGTGGACGAGAGATGGCTACACCTTC
size: few
J: TRBJ1-2
V: TRBV28
D: NA

CDR3: CASSYPGGGEQYF
DNA: TGCGCCAGCAGCTACCCCGGGGGCGGCGAGCAGTACTTC
size: NA
J: TRBJ2-7
V: TRBV5-1
D: NA